This T cell receptor (beta chain) came from a study of T cell clonotyping in hematopoietic cell transplantation. Sample time point: recipient sample about 28 days before transplant, after cytoreduction. On this clone: Its antigen is still unknown.

With 0 bases clipped from V and 0 bases from J, the junction kept 1 base outside the gene matches. Germline V gene data show CDR1 as MNHEY and CDR2 as SVGAGI. This CDR3 is 16 amino acids long. Profiled with immunoSEQ multiplex PCR; TCRdb holds only in-frame clones, not every one. The sample gives 45,000 to 60,000 clones, 80% to 90% of which show up once; under 7% is in the top ten. Study results and caveats: Recipient TCR diversity dropped after transplant; expanded clonotypes rose from day 30 to 180.

The sequence was obtained from a man between 60 and 70 years old with biphenotypic leukemia. Some clones in this sample may be carry-over from other donors' samples. The V gene is TRBV6-5, the J gene TRBJ2-1, with TRBD2 matching 8 bases. Sequencing was performed on peripheral blood mononuclear cells, taken before stem cell transplant. The CDR3 loop reads CASSYSRGGSYNEQFF. CDR3 nucleotide sequence: TGTGCCAGCAGTTACTCTCGGGGGGGCTCCTACAATGAGCAGTTCTTC.